The sequence of this T cell receptor (beta chain) was determined in a study of tumor and adjacent non-tumor tissue in lung cancer. A modified ARM-PCR protocol with three rounds of nested PCR amplified TCRbeta. TCRdb called the multiplex PCR reads again in MiXCR, with one record for every CDR3 protein. In the table there are more than 55,000 distinct CDR3 sequences, more than 75% of which are singletons. The CDR3 sequence is 13 residues long. From germline, CDR1 is SGHKS and CDR2 YYEKEE (reference sequence). Trimming shortened V by 4 bases and J by 5 bases, and 12 bases separated the two germline ends. This sample's RNA came from whole unsorted tissue. More than 3 cm separated this lung sample from the edge of the tumor. Of note for this clonotype: The missing conserved phenylalanine or tryptophan at the end of this CDR3 makes a read error likely.

The chain joins TRBV5-5 to TRBJ2-5; D call uncertain. The clonotype comes from a man aged 55-75 years with non-small cell lung cancer. Sequencing was done on a sample of distant non-tumor lung tissue. For the CDR3, the DNA is TGTGCCAGCAGCGTAAATAGTGACGAGACCCAGTACCTC. It translates to CASSVNSDETQYL.